The rows below give T cell receptor beta chains drawn from one sample of a study of blood T cells in healthy people across ages. TCRdb processed the 5' RACE reads anew with MiXCR; each CDR3 protein has one entry. The sample carries hundreds of thousands of distinct CDR3 sequences, roughly three fifths recorded once. Sequenced: blood. These receptors were collected from a man in his forties or fifties in good health. The CDR3 runs from the conserved cysteine through the conserved F or W. Each record gives: V gene, J gene, CDR3 protein.

TRBV10-3	TRBJ2-1	CAITDRYNEQFF
TRBV27	TRBJ2-2	CASSTGAGELFF
TRBV11-2	.	CASTMTSGSYSPYEQYF
TRBV11-2	.	CASSLNPDSSYNEQYF
TRBV3-1	TRBJ2-3	CASSQPLGDVDTQYF
TRBV7-2	TRBJ2-7	CASSSLGGPVEQYF
TRBV18	TRBJ1-4	CASNPGTGTEKLFF
TRBV15	.	CATSTGTDQETQYF
TRBV28	TRBJ2-7	CASSTRDWSYEQYF
TRBV6-2/TRBV6-3	TRBJ2-7	CASSYSKGESSYEQYF
TRBV6-2/TRBV6-3	TRBJ1-6	CASSPGTALSPLHF
TRBV5-1	.	CASSLEGTNEQYF
TRBV20-1	TRBJ1-2	CSAEDSGGYTF
TRBV14	TRBJ1-6	CASSQDFRWRVGDSPLHF
TRBV7-9	TRBJ1-5	CASSLAVGSQPQHF
TRBV10-3	TRBJ2-7	CAIRRGRASSYEQYF
TRBV7-2	TRBJ2-7	CASSLDRALYEQYF
TRBV9	TRBJ1-1	CASSAPRQGRNTEAFF
TRBV10-3	TRBJ1-1	CAIQPLDRANTEAFF
TRBV7-3	TRBJ2-7	CASSLISMDLYEQYF
TRBV28	TRBJ1-2	CASTGTGGNYGYTF
TRBV6-4	TRBJ2-3	CPSKRQDDTGTQYF
TRBV12-3/TRBV12-4	TRBJ1-2	CASTPLRGGYTF
TRBV7-8	TRBJ1-1	CASSATTAWGTEAFF
TRBV29-1	TRBJ2-3	CSAGGLAGVSTDTQYF
TRBV3-1	TRBJ2-3	CASSQTPRGVTDTQYF
TRBV7-9	TRBJ2-7	CASSSQLAAYEQYF
TRBV27	TRBJ2-1	CASSQQLLAYEQFF